Below are 2 T cell receptor beta chains sequenced from a single sample in a study of cytomegalovirus exposure and HLA in healthy donors. Both 60 Vbeta primers and 13 Jbeta primers went into the PCR. Method: immunoSEQ multiplex PCR; TCRdb's copy keeps in-frame clones and lacks some. Here the sample spans some 160,000 clones, approximately 83% being singletons. Material: PBMCs. These receptors were taken from a young woman in good health and CMV-seronegative.

The chain employs TRBV5-1 and TRBJ2-5; 9 positions agree with TRBD2. V trimming: 2 bases; J trimming: 3 bases; junction bases outside the gene matches: 5. This CDR3 is built from 15 residues. Germline loops: CDR1 SGHRS, CDR2 YFSETQ. The CDR3 sequence is CASSFSGGFEETQYF. CDR3 nucleotide sequence: TGCGCCAGCAGCTTTAGCGGGGGCTTCGAAGAGACCCAGTACTTC.

J is TRBJ1-3 and V is TRBV6-1, with TRBD1 matching over 7 bases. This CDR3 has 14 amino acids. The ends lost 6 bases at V and 0 bases at J; junction bases unmatched: 2. Germline V gives CDR1 MNHNS, CDR2 SASEGT. The CDR3 spells CASRTGSSGNTIYF. CDR3 coding DNA: TGTGCCAGCAGGACAGGGTCCTCTGGAAACACCATATATTTT.